The 3 T cell receptor beta chains below all came from one sample that was sequenced in a study of breast tumors, draining lymph nodes, adjacent tissues. TCRdb analysed the multiplex PCR reads with MiXCR anew, one entry per CDR3 protein. The sample contains 200,000 to 250,000 distinct CDR3 sequences, less than 45% of which appear only once. Breast cancer patients provided tissue from their axillary draining lymph nodes. The sequenced sample consisted of axillary lymph node tissue. Receptor source: a female donor with breast cancer. Some clones in this sample may be carry-over from other donors' samples.

In this sample, this clonotype turned up many times. The CDR3 DNA is TGCAGTGCCCGCCGCGGGGTGGATAGCGGGTACGAGCAGTACTTC. Its protein is CSARRGVDSGYEQYF. The J gene is TRBJ2-7, the V gene TRBV20-1, with TRBD2 identical over 7 bases. CDR1 is DFQATT, CDR2 SNEGSKA, per germline (reference sequence). This CDR3 is built from 15 residues. J was trimmed by 4 bases and V by 6 bases; bases with no gene match: 15.

This clonotype showed up many times. The chain is built from TRBV11-3 and TRBJ2-1; D is undetermined. Germline V gives CDR1 SGHNT, CDR2 YENEEA. Deletions cut 7 bases from V and 9 bases from J, with 10 bases between. This CDR3 has 11 amino acids. The CDR3 bases are TGTGCCAGCAAAATATCGAGTGAGCAGTTCTTC. Residues: CASKISSEQFF. The variable domain in full, completed from reference TRBV11-3 and TRBJ2-1, reads EAGVVQSPRYKIIEKKQPVAFWCNPISGHNTLYWYLQNLGQGPELLIRYENEEAVDDSQLPKDRFSAERLKGVDSTLKIQPAELGDSAVYLCASKISSEQFFGPGTRLTVL.

The CDR3 nucleotides read TGTGCCATCAGTGGATCGACAGGGGATGGCTACACCTTC. This encodes CAISGSTGDGYTF. The rearrangement links TRBV10-3 to TRBJ1-2; TRBD1 matches at 8 bases. V lost 4 bases, J lost 6 bases, and 4 bases stayed unmatched. Looked up from germline, CDR1 is ENHRY and CDR2 is SYGVKD. The CDR3 sequence is 13 residues long.